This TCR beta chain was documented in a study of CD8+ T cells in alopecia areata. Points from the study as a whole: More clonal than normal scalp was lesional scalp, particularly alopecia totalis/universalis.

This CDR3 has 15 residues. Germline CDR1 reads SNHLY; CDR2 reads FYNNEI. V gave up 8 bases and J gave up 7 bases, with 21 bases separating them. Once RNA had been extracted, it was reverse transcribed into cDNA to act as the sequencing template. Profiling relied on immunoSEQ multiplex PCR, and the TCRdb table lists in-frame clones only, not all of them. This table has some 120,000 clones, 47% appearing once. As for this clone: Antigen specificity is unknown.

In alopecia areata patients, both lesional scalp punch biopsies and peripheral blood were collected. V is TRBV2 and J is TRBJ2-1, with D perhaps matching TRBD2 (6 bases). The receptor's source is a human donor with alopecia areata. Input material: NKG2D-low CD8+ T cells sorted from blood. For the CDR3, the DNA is TGTGCCAGCTCCCAATGGAGGGAGAGTGTGAATGAGCAGTTCTTC. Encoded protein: CASSQWRESVNEQFF.